This TCR beta chain was recovered during a study of T cell responses to AZD1222 COVID-19 vaccine. V lost 0 bases and J lost 2, with 8 bases in between. CDR1 is SGHNT, CDR2 YYREEE, per germline (reference sequence). This CDR3 is 14 amino acids long. Measured with immunoSEQ multiplex PCR; TCRdb has only the in-frame clones, and not every one. The sample has some 63,000 clones; roughly nine tenths are singletons. Pooling of second doses given at about 4 or about 12 weeks was done. The sequence derives from an adult who received the AZD1222 COVID-19 vaccine. The sequenced sample was peripheral blood, obtained 28 days after the second AZD1222 dose. V and J are TRBV5-4 and TRBJ1-1; the D is unclear. The CDR3 here is CASSLDIGNTEAFF. The CDR3 nucleotides read TGTGCCAGCAGCTTGGATATAGGTAACACTGAAGCTTTCTTT.